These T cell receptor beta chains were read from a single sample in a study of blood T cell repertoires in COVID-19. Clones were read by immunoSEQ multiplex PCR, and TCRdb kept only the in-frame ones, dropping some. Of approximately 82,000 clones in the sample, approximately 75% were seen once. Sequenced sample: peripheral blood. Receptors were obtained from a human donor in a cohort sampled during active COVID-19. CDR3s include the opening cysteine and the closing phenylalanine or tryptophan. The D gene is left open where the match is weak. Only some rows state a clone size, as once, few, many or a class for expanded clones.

DNA: TGTGCCAGCAGTCAGACCGGGACAGGGCTGCACGAGCAGTACTTC
CDR3: CASSQTGTGLHEQYF
V: TRBV6-5
length: 15
J: TRBJ2-7
size: .
D: TRBD1

DNA: TGTGCCAGCAGCCCATTGGACAGGAGAGAAGCTTTCTTT
CDR3: CASSPLDRREAFF
V: TRBV7-8
length: 13
J: TRBJ1-1
size: .
D: TRBD1

DNA: TGTGCCTGGAACAGGGAGTTGGTCTATGGCTACACCTTC
CDR3: CAWNRELVYGYTF
V: TRBV30
length: 13
J: TRBJ1-2
size: .
D: .

DNA: TGTGCCAGCAGCTCAGGGGACTCCTATAATTCACCCCTCCACTTT
CDR3: CASSSGDSYNSPLHF
V: TRBV9
length: 15
J: TRBJ1-6
size: .
D: .

DNA: TGTGCCAGCAGCTTCTTTAACGAGGGCGGCGAGCAGTACTTC
CDR3: CASSFFNEGGEQYF
V: TRBV7-2
length: 14
J: TRBJ2-7
size: .
D: .

DNA: TGTGCCAGTAGTGCGCAGGGGCACCTTGGAGAGACCCAGTACTTC
CDR3: CASSAQGHLGETQYF
V: TRBV19
length: 15
J: TRBJ2-5
size: .
D: .

DNA: TGTGCCTGCCTCCGGGACAGGGGGCGAGTTAATGGCTACACCTTC
CDR3: CACLRDRGRVNGYTF
V: TRBV30
length: 15
J: TRBJ1-2
size: .
D: TRBD1

DNA: TGTGCCATCAGTGAGTCGGGAGGGGATTACACTGAAGCTTTCTTT
CDR3: CAISESGGDYTEAFF
V: TRBV10-3
length: 15
J: TRBJ1-1
size: .
D: .

DNA: TGTGCCAGCACTCTAGGGAGCTATCAGCCCCAGCATTTT
CDR3: CASTLGSYQPQHF
V: TRBV28
length: 13
J: TRBJ1-5
size: once
D: .

DNA: TGCGCCAGCAGCTTGGAATCCTCGGGGGGCGGGGAGCTGTTTTTT
CDR3: CASSLESSGGGELFF
V: TRBV5-1
length: 15
J: TRBJ2-2
size: .
D: TRBD2

DNA: TGCGCCAGCAGCCCAGGGTCAGATACGCAGTATTTT
CDR3: CASSPGSDTQYF
V: TRBV5-1
length: 12
J: TRBJ2-3
size: few
D: .

DNA: TGTGCCTGGAGTGTACGGGGGGGATATCGTCAGGGGAACACTGAAGCTTTCTTT
CDR3: CAWSVRGGYRQGNTEAFF
V: TRBV30
length: 18
J: TRBJ1-1
size: .
D: .

DNA: TGTGCCAGCAGCGATAGTAGCGGGGGCGGAGATACGCAGTATTTT
CDR3: CASSDSSGGGDTQYF
V: TRBV3-1/TRBV3-2
length: 15
J: TRBJ2-3
size: .
D: TRBD2

DNA: TGTGCCAGCAGCCAAGATATAAACAGGTTCAACTATGGCTACACCTTC
CDR3: CASSQDINRFNYGYTF
V: TRBV3-1/TRBV3-2
length: 16
J: TRBJ1-2
size: .
D: .

DNA: TGTGCCAGCAGCTTAATCCCAGGGTTCAATGAGCAGTTCTTC
CDR3: CASSLIPGFNEQFF
V: TRBV7-2
length: 14
J: TRBJ2-1
size: .
D: .

DNA: TGTGCCAGCAGCGGCTCGGGACTGACTCAAGAGACCCAGTACTTC
CDR3: CASSGSGLTQETQYF
V: TRBV2
length: 15
J: TRBJ2-5
size: few
D: .

DNA: TGTGCCAGCAGTGTCAGTAATCAGCCCCAGCATTTT
CDR3: CASSVSNQPQHF
V: TRBV7-9
length: 12
J: TRBJ1-5
size: .
D: .

DNA: TGCGCCAGCAGTGAGTCGAGTCGGGGCACTGAAGCTTTCTTT
CDR3: CASSESSRGTEAFF
V: TRBV10-1
length: 14
J: TRBJ1-1
size: .
D: .

DNA: TGTGCCAGCAGCTTAGGGTTTTCGGGGACAACTAATGAAAAACTGTTTTTT
CDR3: CASSLGFSGTTNEKLFF
V: TRBV7-9
length: 17
J: TRBJ1-4
size: few
D: .

DNA: TGTGCCAGCAGCCGACAGGGGTACGAGCAGTACTTC
CDR3: CASSRQGYEQYF
V: TRBV3-1/TRBV3-2
length: 12
J: TRBJ2-7
size: .
D: TRBD1

DNA: TGCGCCAGCAGCTTGTTGACAGGGGTGGACACTGAAGCTTTCTTT
CDR3: CASSLLTGVDTEAFF
V: TRBV5-1
length: 15
J: TRBJ1-1
size: few
D: TRBD1

DNA: TGTGCCAGCAGCTCTCTCCCGGACAGGGGAAATAATTCACCCCTCCACTTT
CDR3: CASSSLPDRGNNSPLHF
V: TRBV7-2
length: 17
J: TRBJ1-6
size: .
D: TRBD1

DNA: TGTGCCAGCTCACAGGACACGTCTTACGCTGAAGCTTTCTTT
CDR3: CASSQDTSYAEAFF
V: TRBV18
length: 14
J: TRBJ1-1
size: once
D: .